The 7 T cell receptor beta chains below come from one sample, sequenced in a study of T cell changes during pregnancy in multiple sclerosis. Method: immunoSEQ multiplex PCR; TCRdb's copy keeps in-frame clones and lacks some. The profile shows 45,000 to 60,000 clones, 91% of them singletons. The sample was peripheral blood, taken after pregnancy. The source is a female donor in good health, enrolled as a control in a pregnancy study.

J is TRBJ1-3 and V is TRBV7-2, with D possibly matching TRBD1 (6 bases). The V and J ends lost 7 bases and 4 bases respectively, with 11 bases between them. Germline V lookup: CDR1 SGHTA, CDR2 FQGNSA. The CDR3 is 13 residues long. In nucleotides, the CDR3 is TGTGCCAGCACCGCAGACAGGGGAAACACCATATATTTT. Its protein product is CASTADRGNTIYF.

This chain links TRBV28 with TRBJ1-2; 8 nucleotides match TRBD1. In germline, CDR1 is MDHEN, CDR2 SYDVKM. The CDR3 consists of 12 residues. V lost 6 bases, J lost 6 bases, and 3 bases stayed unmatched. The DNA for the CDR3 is TGTGCCAGCAGGGACAGGGTTGATGGCTACACCTTC. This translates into CASRDRVDGYTF.

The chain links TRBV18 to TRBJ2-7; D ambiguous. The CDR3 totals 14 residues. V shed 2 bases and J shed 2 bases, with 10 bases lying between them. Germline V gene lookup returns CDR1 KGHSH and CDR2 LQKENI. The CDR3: CASSPISQAYEQYF. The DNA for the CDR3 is TGTGCCAGCTCACCAATCTCACAAGCCTACGAGCAGTACTTC.

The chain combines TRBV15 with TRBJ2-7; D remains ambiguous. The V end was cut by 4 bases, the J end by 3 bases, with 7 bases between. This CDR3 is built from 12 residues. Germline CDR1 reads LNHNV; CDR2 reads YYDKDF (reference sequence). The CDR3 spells CATSTDHYEQYF. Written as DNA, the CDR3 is TGTGCCACCAGCACAGACCACTACGAGCAGTACTTC.

This CDR3 reads CASAGQRNYGYTF. CDR3 DNA: TGTGCCAGCGCAGGACAGAGGAACTATGGCTACACCTTC. The chain has TRBV19 and TRBJ1-2; D is perhaps TRBD1 (6 bases). V gave up 9 bases and J gave up 2 bases, with 13 bases separating them. This CDR3 has 13 residues. In germline, CDR1 is LNHDA, CDR2 SQIVND (reference sequence).

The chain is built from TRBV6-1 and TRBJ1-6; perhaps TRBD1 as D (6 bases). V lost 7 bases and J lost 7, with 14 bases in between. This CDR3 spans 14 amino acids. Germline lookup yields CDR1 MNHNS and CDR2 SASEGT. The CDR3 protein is CASNIGGHNSPLHF. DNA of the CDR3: TGTGCCAGCAATATCGGGGGGCACAATTCACCCCTCCACTTT.

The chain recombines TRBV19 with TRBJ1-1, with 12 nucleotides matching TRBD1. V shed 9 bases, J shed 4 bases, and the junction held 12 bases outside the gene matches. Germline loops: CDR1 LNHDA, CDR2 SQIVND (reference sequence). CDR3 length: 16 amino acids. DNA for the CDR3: TGTGCCAGCGCCCTTGGGACAGGGGGCTTGGGCACTGAAGCTTTCTTT. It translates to CASALGTGGLGTEAFF.